A single sample gave rise to the 27 T cell receptor beta chains below, sequenced in a study of blood T cell repertoires in COVID-19. Method: immunoSEQ multiplex PCR; TCRdb's copy keeps in-frame clones and lacks some. The sample records around 56,000 clones, roughly three quarters being singletons. The sample comprised peripheral blood. The source of these receptors is a man in his sixties with acute or convalescent COVID-19.

The chain has TRBV18 and TRBJ2-7; TRBD1 might be the D (5 bases). V lost 3 bases and J 5 bases, leaving 11 bases between the germline ends. The V gene's germline CDR1 is KGHSH and CDR2 LQKENI. The CDR3 loop spans 13 amino acids. The CDR3 sequence: CASSPSGNNEQYF. The CDR3 DNA sequence: TGTGCCAGCTCACCCTCAGGGAACAACGAGCAGTACTTC.

The chain employs TRBV6-1 and TRBJ1-5; D is perhaps TRBD1 (6 bases). V lost 0 bases and J lost 3, with 9 bases in between. This CDR3 region has 15 residues. Germline CDR1 is MNHNS and CDR2 is SASEGT. The DNA for the CDR3 is TGTGCCAGCAGTGAAGCAGCAGGGGTCAATCAGCCCCAGCATTTT. Protein: CASSEAAGVNQPQHF.

This chain connects TRBV7-9 to TRBJ2-1, with D perhaps matching TRBD2 (7 bases). This CDR3 is built from 17 residues. Germline V CDR1 and CDR2: SEHNR, FQNEAQ (reference sequence). The V end lost 1 base, the J end lost 0 bases, and 13 bases lay between the germline ends. CDR3 bases: TGTGCCAGCAGCTTAGTGGGGGGGCCCGGCTCCTACAATGAGCAGTTCTTC. Translating gives CASSLVGGPGSYNEQFF. The full variable domain, rest sourced from reference TRBV7-9 and TRBJ2-1, is DTGVSQNPRHKITKRGQNVTFRCDPISEHNRLYWYRQTLGQGPEFLTYFQNEAQLEKSRLLSDRFSAERPKGSFSTLEIQRTEQGDSAMYLCASSLVGGPGSYNEQFFGPGTRLTVL.

This chain uses TRBV6-6 with TRBJ1-2, with a weak D call TRBD1 (5 bases). The V gene's germline CDR1 is MNHNY and CDR2 SVGAGI (reference sequence). With 6 bases removed from V and 6 bases from J, the gap between germline ends came to 17 bases. The CDR3 totals 14 residues. CDR3: CASSTYPDINGYTF. CDR3 in DNA: TGTGCCAGCAGCACCTACCCGGACATCAATGGCTACACCTTC.

The V call is TRBV24-1, the J call TRBJ2-5; D is ambiguous. CDR3 size: 14 residues. CDR1 KGHDR and CDR2 SFDVKD come from the germline V gene. V lost 4 bases to trimming and J lost 1 base, with 9 bases between them. DNA for the CDR3: TGTGCCACCAGTGACCGTACTTTCCAAGAGACCCAGTACTTC. Encoded protein: CATSDRTFQETQYF.

The chain combines TRBV7-2 with TRBJ1-5; D might be TRBD1 (5 bases). Trimming cost V 4 bases and J 0 bases, with 22 bases left between them. This CDR3 has 19 amino acids. Germline-derived CDR1 and CDR2 are SGHTA and FQGNSA. The CDR3 reads CASSSDLGGGSYSNQPQHF. The DNA of the CDR3 is TGTGCCAGCAGCTCGGATCTGGGGGGAGGGTCCTATAGCAATCAGCCCCAGCATTTT.

Remarks on this clone: Other DNA sequences in the sample encode the same CDR3. The chain carries TRBV3-1 (or the pseudogene TRBV3-2) and TRBJ1-1; 8 bases are a match to TRBD1. The junction had 6 bases not matched to a gene; V was cut back by 11 bases and J by 1 base. Germline V gene lookup returns CDR1 LGHDT and CDR2 YNNKEL (reference sequence). The CDR3 totals 13 residues. The CDR3 DNA is TGTGCCCCCAGGGGGCTGAAGAACACTGAAGCTTTCTTT. This encodes CAPRGLKNTEAFF.

In DNA form, the CDR3 reads TGCGCCAGCAGCTTGACAGGGATAGGCCTCTCGTACAATGAGCAGTTCTTC. It translates to CASSLTGIGLSYNEQFF. The J gene is TRBJ2-1, the V gene TRBV5-1; maybe TRBD1 (6 bases). The germline gives CDR1 SGHRS, CDR2 YFSETQ. V lost 1 base to trimming and J lost 4 bases, with 18 bases between them. This CDR3 region has 17 residues. Full variable domain (rest looked up from reference TRBV5-1 and TRBJ2-1): KAGVTQTPRYLIKTRGQQVTLSCSPISGHRSVSWYQQTPGQGLQFLFEYFSETQRNKGNFPGRFSGRQFSNSRSEMNVSTLELGDSALYLCASSLTGIGLSYNEQFFGPGTRLTVL.

The rearrangement joins TRBV18 to TRBJ1-1; tentatively, D is TRBD1 (6 bases). The CDR3 runs to 14 residues. The ends were cut back, 3 bases at V and 4 bases at J, with 12 bases in the middle. Germline CDR1 and CDR2: KGHSH and LQKENI. The CDR3 protein is CASSPQGKITEAFF. In DNA, the CDR3 is TGTGCCAGCTCACCGCAGGGGAAGATCACTGAAGCTTTCTTT.

This clone was observed a single time. The chain employs TRBV4-2 and TRBJ2-1; 10 bases fit TRBD1. V lost 4 bases and J lost 7; bases outside the gene matches: 7. The germline V gene has CDR1 LGHNA and CDR2 YNFKEQ. The CDR3 runs 15 residues. The CDR3 nucleotides read TGTGCCAGCAGCCTTTGGACAGGGGGATCAAATGAGCAGTTCTTC. Translated, it gives CASSLWTGGSNEQFF.

This CDR3 is CSVSRGWTEAFF. DNA of the CDR3: TGCAGCGTCTCGAGGGGGTGGACTGAAGCTTTCTTT. The rearrangement links TRBV29-1 to TRBJ1-1, with D possibly being TRBD1 (6 bases). The CDR3 sequence is 12 residues long. Germline CDR1 reads SQVTM; CDR2 reads ANQGSEA. Trimming cost V 6 bases and J 5 bases, with 13 bases left between them.

There are a few counts of this clone. The chain employs TRBV27 and TRBJ1-2; unclear D gene. CDR1 and CDR2 (germline): MNHEY, SMNVEV (reference sequence). This CDR3 region has 13 residues. V was clipped by 2 bases and J by 5 bases, with 9 bases between them. This chain's CDR3 is CASSLDGTYGYTF. Written as DNA, the CDR3 is TGTGCCAGCAGTTTAGATGGTACTTATGGCTACACCTTC.

The V and J genes are TRBV6-6 and TRBJ2-3; 7 nucleotides match TRBD2. V shed 7 bases and J 5 bases; nucleotides not matched to a gene: 9. The CDR3 contains 14 residues. The germline V gene encodes CDR1 MNHNY and CDR2 SVGAGI (reference sequence). The CDR3 reads CASTPGLLVDTQYF. As DNA, the CDR3 is TGTGCCAGCACGCCGGGACTATTGGTAGATACGCAGTATTTT.

This chain joins TRBV18 and TRBJ1-1; 7 nucleotides match TRBD1. The germline V gene encodes CDR1 KGHSH and CDR2 LQKENI. V dropped 2 bases and J dropped 4; count of bases not matched to a gene: 7. This CDR3 has 15 residues. Here the CDR3 DNA reads TGTGCCAGCTCACCATTTGAGGGGGCGAGCACTGAAGCTTTCTTT. Translation gives CASSPFEGASTEAFF.

The V gene is TRBV28, the J gene TRBJ1-6; 7 nucleotides agree with TRBD1. The CDR3 loop spans 15 amino acids. V was clipped by 7 bases and J by 9 bases; unmatched bases: 12. CDR1 is MDHEN, CDR2 SYDVKM, per germline. The CDR3 DNA reads as TGTGCCAGCACCGACAACAGGGGAGTAGTTTCACCCCTCCACTTT. Protein product: CASTDNRGVVSPLHF.

The chain uses TRBV7-3 and TRBJ2-2, with 13 bases fitting TRBD2. The CDR3 extends over 15 amino acids. Germline-derived CDR1 and CDR2 are SGHTA and FQGTGA. The junction had 2 bases not matched to a gene; V was cut back by 5 bases and J by 5 bases. In DNA form, the CDR3 reads TGTGCCAGCAGCCTGGGACTAGCGGGGACCGGGGAGCTGTTTTTT. Its protein product is CASSLGLAGTGELFF.

The chain uses TRBV28 and TRBJ1-1; weak D call: TRBD1 (5 bases). The germline gives CDR1 MDHEN, CDR2 SYDVKM. This CDR3 spans 16 amino acids. Trimming stripped 1 base from V and 4 bases from J, with 16 bases between. CDR3 residues: CASSLFGGGRATEAFF. The CDR3, as DNA: TGTGCCAGCAGTTTATTTGGGGGGGGTAGGGCCACTGAAGCTTTCTTT. The whole variable domain, filled in from reference TRBV28 and TRBJ1-1, reads DVKVTQSSRYLVKRTGEKVFLECVQDMDHENMFWYRQDPGLGLRLIYFSYDVKMKEKGDIPEGYSVSREKKERFSLILESASTNQTSMYLCASSLFGGGRATEAFFGQGTRLTVV.

In its sample, this clone was seen a few times. The chain links TRBV27 to TRBJ1-2; D ambiguous. Germline loops: CDR1 MNHEY, CDR2 SMNVEV (reference sequence). This CDR3 contains 15 residues. Trimming removed 5 bases at V and 6 bases at J, with 19 bases between. The CDR3 sequence is CASSDGLLGSDGYTF. The CDR3 DNA reads as TGTGCCAGCAGTGATGGTTTGCTAGGTTCGGATGGCTACACCTTC.

The V and J genes are TRBV6-5 and TRBJ1-1; D call uncertain. This CDR3 comprises 13 residues. V lost 2 bases to trimming and J lost 1 base, with 5 bases between them. Germline V CDR1 and CDR2: MNHEY, SVGAGI. Here the CDR3 DNA reads TGTGCCAGCAGTTACACAGAGAACACTGAAGCTTTCTTT. Translated: CASSYTENTEAFF.

The chain is built from TRBV27 and TRBJ1-2; D might be TRBD1 (5 bases). This CDR3 spans 13 amino acids. CDR1 is MNHEY, CDR2 SMNVEV, per germline (reference sequence). CDR3 amino acids: CACWGGTYYGYTF. The CDR3 DNA reads TGTGCATGTTGGGGAGGGACGTACTATGGCTACACCTTC.

The table lists this clone with a few counts. CDR3 sequence (DNA): TGCGCCAGCAGCTTGATATCGGTTGTTCAAGAGACCCAGTACTTC. It codes for CASSLISVVQETQYF. V gene TRBV5-1 combines with J gene TRBJ2-5, with D unresolved. The germline V and J ends were trimmed by 1 base and 2 bases, with 12 bases remaining between them. The CDR3 is 15 amino acids. Germline V gene data show CDR1 as SGHRS and CDR2 as YFSETQ.

The CDR3 DNA is TGTGCCAGCAGTGAACAACTTGGAAACACCATATATTTT. Protein sequence: CASSEQLGNTIYF. The chain combines TRBV6-1 with TRBJ1-3; D remains unclear. This CDR3 spans 13 amino acids. Per the germline V gene, CDR1 is MNHNS and CDR2 is SASEGT. V lost 2 bases and J 3 bases, leaving 5 bases between the germline ends.

This sequence joins TRBV4-1 and TRBJ1-1, with D perhaps TRBD1 (5 bases). The germline CDR1 and CDR2 sequences are MGHRA and YSYEKL. Trimming left V 0 bases short and J 0 bases short, with 8 bases between. The CDR3 sequence is 15 residues long. Here the CDR3 DNA reads TGCGCCAGCAGCCAAGAGGGACTCTTGAACACTGAAGCTTTCTTT. Translating it yields CASSQEGLLNTEAFF.

The chain carries TRBV21-1 and TRBJ2-7; the DNA was not compared with TRBD1, the D call given in the table. TRBV21-1 represents a pseudogene. This CDR3 region has 19 residues. The DNA for the CDR3 is TGTGCCAGCAGCAAAGTGGGGGTTAACGTCGGGACAGAAACAAACGAGCAGTACTTC. Protein: CASSKVGVNVGTETNEQYF.

This clone has just a few counts. This rearrangement joins TRBV5-1 to TRBJ1-5; weak D call: TRBD1 (5 bases). The V end lost 5 bases, the J end lost 1 base, and 13 bases lay between the germline ends. The CDR3 has 15 residues. Germline CDR1 SGHRS, CDR2 YFSETQ. CDR3 residues: CASRPSDSSNQPQHF. DNA of the CDR3: TGCGCCAGCAGGCCCAGCGACAGCAGCAATCAGCCCCAGCATTTT. Filled out from reference TRBV5-1 and TRBJ1-5, the complete variable domain reads KAGVTQTPRYLIKTRGQQVTLSCSPISGHRSVSWYQQTPGQGLQFLFEYFSETQRNKGNFPGRFSGRQFSNSRSEMNVSTLELGDSALYLCASRPSDSSNQPQHFGDGTRLSIL.

The chain employs TRBV7-7 and TRBJ2-1, with D unresolved. Germline CDR1 reads SSHAT; CDR2 reads FNYEAQ (reference sequence). Trimming took off 5 bases at V and 8 bases at J, with 13 bases between the two ends. This CDR3 comprises 13 residues. The DNA for the CDR3 is TGTGCCAGCAGCCCCGCATTGGGCGATGAGCAGTTCTTC. Its protein product is CASSPALGDEQFF.

The chain couples TRBV11-2 to TRBJ1-5; D might be TRBD1 (6 bases). Trimming removed 0 bases from V and 5 bases from J, with 11 bases in between. The CDR3 covers 15 residues. The germline CDR1 and CDR2 sequences are SGHAT and FQNNGV. As DNA, the CDR3 is TGTGCCAGCAGCTTAGATCCTACAGGGTATCAGCCCCAGCATTTT. It translates to CASSLDPTGYQPQHF.